This TCR beta chain was captured by sequencing in a study of cytomegalovirus exposure and HLA in healthy donors. Study results and caveats: Cytomegalovirus-associated status was assigned to roughly 160 TCR beta chains. With high specificity and sensitivity, the classifier reportedly diagnosed cytomegalovirus status.

An approximately 130-subject validation cohort, separate from the approximately 690-subject first cohort, supplied the donors. The CDR3 runs 17 residues. The germline gives CDR1 LNHNV, CDR2 YYDKDF (reference sequence). Losses at the gene ends were 3 bases for V and 8 bases for J; bases not matched to a gene: 15. As regards this clone: What it binds is unknown.

TCRdb keeps only in-frame clones here, not all; method: immunoSEQ multiplex PCR. The sample carries hundreds of thousands of clones, more than 75% recorded once. The TCR comes from a man between 18 and 35 years old in good health and CMV-seronegative. The sequenced sample was PBMCs. V usage is TRBV15 and J usage is TRBJ2-1; 8 bases fit TRBD2. CDR3 residues: CATSRGATSGSIDEQFF. The CDR3 region has the DNA TGTGCCACCAGCAGGGGAGCTACAAGCGGGAGTATCGATGAGCAGTTCTTC.